The following is a T cell receptor (beta chain) sequence with its context. In its sample, this clonotype was seen many times. What this receptor recognizes is not known. No base-level quality is on record; no much larger clone is a single base apart. This specimen comes from a study of T cells after yellow fever vaccination (dated by TCRdb to the late 2010s). As for the study more broadly: The SMART-Seq v4 Ultra Low Input RNA kit was used to prepare libraries from fractions with low cell numbers. Blood was collected at multiple timepoints before and after primary and secondary immunization, and bulk PBMC replicates and cell subsets were isolated. To track T-cell clones before and after primary and booster YFV17D yellow fever vaccination, bulk TCR alpha and beta repertoires were sequenced longitudinally. Two healthy male donors, one aged 18 to 30 and one aged 30 to 40 years, made up the cohort. Overall study results and their limits: Because the study included only a couple of donors, the extent to which the findings can be generalized is limited. After the booster, most clones that had expanded after primary vaccination were detected again (roughly 96% of CD4 and 70% to 90% of CD8), suggesting broad maintenance of memory. A small share of clonotypes occurred in both CD4 and CD8 compartments, likely arising from convergent recombination. The secondary T-cell response was weaker than the primary response but faster, peaking on day 5 instead of day 15. Because abundant contaminating clonotypes from the bulk population could be contained in FACS-sorted repertoires, computational filtering was required.

CDR1 and CDR2 are read off the germline V gene as SGHRS and YFSETQ. Including cysteine and phenylalanine, the CDR3 has 14 amino acids. The DNA shown is the 42-base CDR3, in frame from base 1. Deletion took 0 bases off V and 2 bases off J, with a span of 9 bases between the germline ends. The treatment or condition label here, explained by the study, means: live attenuated yellow fever vaccine strain. At each blood-draw timepoint, two biological replicates of bulk PBMCs were collected. PBMCs were isolated from peripheral blood using a standard Ficoll-Paque protocol. TriZol was used to extract RNA from bulk PBMCs, CD4 and CD8 fractions, and dextramer-positive and dextramer-negative fractions. TCR cDNA was synthesized by 5'RACE template switching, which introduced a universal primer site and unique molecular identifiers. Priming for cDNA synthesis came from both the TCR alpha and TCR beta constant segments. Two PCR steps were used to amplify libraries, with sample barcodes and sequencing adapters being added in the second step. Sequencing of libraries was done on Illumina HiSeq 2500 (2x100 bp) or NovaSeq (2x150 bp). The original methods were these. MIGEC handled demultiplexing of reads and collapsing into UMI consensus sequences, while MiXCR performed V(D)J alignment. Vaccine-responding clonotypes were identified with edgeR using replicate PBMC samples, with FDR below 0.01 and a log2 fold change above 5 up to day 15 being required. CD4 or CD8 identity was assigned to each bulk clonotype according to whether the clonotype was present at higher abundance in the sequenced CD4 repertoire or the sequenced CD8 repertoire. TCRdb reprocessing: public reads trimmed at Q25 with fastp, clones called with MiXCR, in-frame beta chains kept. Identical CDR3 protein sequences are pooled into one entry, listed with their most common genes and DNA. For this entry, the V and J calls and clone size follow TCRdb and not the study's own pipeline. The sample table shows approximately 300,000 distinct CDR3 sequences, and roughly 6.8% are seen once. The ten largest clones add up to over 15% of the sample.

This clonotype was sampled from a man younger than 30 who received the YFV17D yellow fever vaccine. This sequence uses TRBV5-1 and TRBJ2-7, and possibly TRBD1, on 5 matching bases. Source: PBMCs, taken more than 35 days after the first yellow fever vaccination. This receptor carries the CDR3 CASSLAAGTYEQYF. The DNA sequence is TGCGCCAGCAGCTTGGCCGCAGGGACCTACGAGCAGTACTTC.